The 21 T cell receptor beta chains in this list originate from one sample, sequenced in a study of shared clonotypes between healthy human individuals. Generated by immunoSEQ multiplex PCR, the TCRdb table keeps only in-frame clones and is missing some. The sample holds under 1,100,000 clones, 78% seen once. The material sequenced was memory CD4+ T cells from PBMCs. Subset described: CD45RA-negative fraction. Receptor source: a young man in good health. Some clones in this sample may be carry-over from other donors' samples.

The rearrangement links TRBV7-3 to TRBJ2-7; D unresolved. V lost 1 base, J lost 2 bases, and 12 bases lay in between. The CDR3 spans 15 residues. Germline V gene lookup returns CDR1 SGHTA and CDR2 FQGTGA. The CDR3 DNA reads as TGTGCCAGCAGCTTAAGTGGGAACCCAACCTACGAGCAGTACTTC. This sequence encodes CASSLSGNPTYEQYF.

This clone was observed once. The chain recombines TRBV30 with TRBJ2-3; 8 bases fit TRBD2. Trimming cost V 4 bases and J 1 base; bases outside gene matches: 1. The CDR3 runs 13 residues. Germline loops: CDR1 GTSNPN, CDR2 SVGIG (reference sequence). CDR3: CAWMTSGTDTQYF. For the CDR3, the DNA is TGTGCCTGGATGACTAGCGGCACAGATACGCAGTATTTT.

As concerns this clone: Only one base separates this from a far larger clonotype, so it likely reflects a read error. The J gene is TRBJ1-2, the V gene TRBV7-3; D is perhaps TRBD1 (5 bases). This CDR3 contains 13 residues. V gave up 4 bases and J gave up 10 bases, with 16 bases separating them. Germline values: CDR1 SGHTA, CDR2 FQGTGA. CDR3 amino acids: CASSSGQGRNYTF. CDR3 nucleotides: TGTGCCAGCAGCTCAGGGCAGGGTCGTAACTACACCTTC.

The rearrangement links TRBV28 to TRBJ1-4, with 11 bases lining up with TRBD1. CDR1 and CDR2 (germline): MDHEN, SYDVKM. Trimming cost V 5 bases and J 8 bases; bases outside gene matches: 4. The length of the CDR3 is 14 residues. Here the CDR3 DNA reads TGTGCCAGCAGTAAGGGACAGGGGGGAGAAAAACTGTTTTTT. Its translation is CASSKGQGGEKLFF.

This clone was observed once. The chain couples TRBV4-3 to TRBJ2-3, with D hard to call. The CDR3 loop spans 16 amino acids. The germline V and J ends were trimmed by 1 base and 2 bases, with 13 bases remaining between them. Germline values: CDR1 LGHNA, CDR2 YSLEER. In nucleotides, the CDR3 is TGCGCCAGCAGCCAAGGGGGTCTAGGATCCACAGATACGCAGTATTTT. Its translation is CASSQGGLGSTDTQYF.

The chain employs TRBV5-4 and TRBJ2-2; D unclear. The CDR3 has 14 residues. V was clipped by 0 bases and J by 7 bases, with 10 bases between them. CDR1 and CDR2 (germline): SGHNT, YYREEE (reference sequence). CDR3 coding DNA: TGTGCCAGCAGCTTGGAGAATTGGGACGGGGAGCTGTTTTTT. Translation: CASSLENWDGELFF.

This clone was seen just once. This sequence joins TRBV7-2 and TRBJ2-5; D unresolved. The CDR3 has 13 residues. Germline loops: CDR1 SGHTA, CDR2 FQGNSA. The germline V and J ends were trimmed by 2 bases and 5 bases, with 9 bases remaining between them. The CDR3 protein is CASSLNSGETQYF. In DNA, the CDR3 is TGTGCCAGCAGCTTAAACAGTGGCGAGACCCAGTACTTC.

V usage is TRBV7-2 and J usage is TRBJ2-7, with TRBD2 matching 14 bases. CDR1 SGHTA and CDR2 FQGNSA come from the germline V gene. V lost 5 bases and J lost 6; bases outside the gene matches: 3. CDR3 length: 14 residues. CDR3 bases: TGTGCCAGCAGCCCCGGACTAGCGGGAGGCGAGCAGTACTTC. Amino acid sequence: CASSPGLAGGEQYF.

This chain uses TRBV13 with TRBJ2-3, with TRBD2 identical over 8 bases. This CDR3 contains 16 residues. CDR1 PRHDT and CDR2 FYEKMQ come from the germline V gene (reference sequence). J was trimmed by 2 bases and V by 5 bases; bases with no gene match: 9. The DNA for the CDR3 is TGTGCCAGCAGCCCCAAAGCGGGAGCGCCCACAGATACGCAGTATTTT. Protein: CASSPKAGAPTDTQYF.

The chain recombines TRBV5-1 with TRBJ2-1, with D possibly TRBD2 on 5 matching bases. The CDR3 loop spans 15 amino acids. Germline loops: CDR1 SGHRS, CDR2 YFSETQ. V was trimmed by 4 bases and J by 0 bases, leaving 11 bases between them. The CDR3 here is CASSQRLSSYNEQFF. The CDR3 DNA is TGCGCCAGCAGCCAGCGGCTGAGCTCCTACAATGAGCAGTTCTTC.

There are many counts of this clone. This chain links TRBV10-3 with TRBJ1-5; no clear D. Germline CDR1 ENHRY, CDR2 SYGVKD. With 3 bases removed from V and 0 bases from J, the gap between germline ends came to 9 bases. This CDR3 region has 15 residues. The CDR3 reads CAISDQDDSNQPQHF. DNA for the CDR3: TGTGCCATCAGTGACCAGGACGATAGCAATCAGCCCCAGCATTTT.

Points on this clone: A read error may explain this, as a much larger clone is one base away. Other DNA sequences in this specimen translate into the identical CDR3. V is TRBV30 and J is TRBJ2-2; 8 bases are a match to TRBD2. The CDR3 consists of 14 residues. Germline CDR1 is GTSNPN and CDR2 is SVGIG (reference sequence). CDR3 coding DNA: TGTGCCTGGACAGGACTAGCTAACACCGGGGAACTGTTTTTT. Its translation: CAWTGLANTGELFF.

V is TRBV18 and J is TRBJ2-1; 8 bases line up with TRBD1. V was pared by 3 bases and J by 2 bases, with 12 bases of the junction left unmatched. The CDR3 is 18 amino acids. Germline CDR1 KGHSH, CDR2 LQKENI. The CDR3 DNA sequence: TGTGCCAGCTCACCCCTTTTAAGCCAGGGGGCAACCTACAATGAGCAGTTCTTC. Its protein is CASSPLLSQGATYNEQFF.

The chain employs TRBV4-3 and TRBJ2-2; TRBD2 matches at 12 bases. The CDR3 covers 19 residues. Germline V gives CDR1 LGHNA, CDR2 YSLEER. The J segment lost 4 bases and the V segment lost 1 base, leaving 10 bases of the junction unmatched. The CDR3 DNA follows: TGCGCCAGCAGCCAAGGGGCGCTAGCGGGAGGGCTCCCCACCGGGGAGCTGTTTTTT. Translation gives CASSQGALAGGLPTGELFF.

The chain links TRBV11-2 to TRBJ2-7, with 10 bases aligning to TRBD2. Germline-derived CDR1 and CDR2 are SGHAT and FQNNGV. The V and J ends lost 6 bases and 2 bases, in that order; junction bases with no gene match: 16. The CDR3 loop spans 18 amino acids. In nucleotides, the CDR3 is TGTGCCAGCAGTTTTAGCGCCTTAGCGGGAGGCGGAACCTACGAGCAGTACTTC. Translating it yields CASSFSALAGGGTYEQYF.

The CDR3 nucleotides are TGTGCCAGCAGTTACTCGAACTTTAATCAGCCCCAGCATTTT. As protein: CASSYSNFNQPQHF. The chain combines TRBV6-5 with TRBJ1-5; D uncertain. This CDR3 is built from 14 residues. From germline, CDR1 is MNHEY and CDR2 SVGAGI. Deletions cut 0 bases from V and 4 bases from J, with 7 bases between.

The chain combines TRBV6-5 with TRBJ2-5; 12 bases align to TRBD1. CDR1 and CDR2 (germline): MNHEY, SVGAGI. The CDR3 is made up of 16 amino acids. Unmatched junction bases numbered 9, after V lost 4 bases and J lost 6 bases. Here the CDR3 DNA reads TGTGCCAGCAGTTTTCTCGGGACAGGGGGCGGTAAGACCCAGTACTTC. Its translation is CASSFLGTGGGKTQYF.

The chain links TRBV30 to TRBJ1-2; no firm D call. Trimming cost V 3 bases and J 1 base, with 6 bases left between them. The CDR3 totals 12 residues. Per the germline V gene, CDR1 is GTSNPN and CDR2 is SVGIG (reference sequence). The CDR3 coding sequence is TGTGCCTGGAGCCGCGTTAACTATGGCTACACCTTC. Protein product: CAWSRVNYGYTF.

The chain links TRBV18 to TRBJ2-2, with a weak D call TRBD1 (6 bases). Trimming shortened V by 0 bases and J by 5 bases, and 13 bases separated the two germline ends. Looked up from germline, CDR1 is KGHSH and CDR2 is LQKENI. CDR3 length: 16 residues. CDR3 amino acids: CASSPPPGVFTGELFF. The CDR3 coding sequence is TGTGCCAGCTCACCACCGCCAGGGGTGTTTACCGGGGAGCTGTTTTTT. The full variable domain, its missing parts supplied by reference TRBV18 and TRBJ2-2, is NAGVMQNPRHLVRRRGQEARLRCSPMKGHSHVYWYRQLPEEGLKFMVYLQKENIIDESGMPKERFSAEFPKEGPSILRIQQVVRGDSAAYFCASSPPPGVFTGELFFGEGSRLTVL.

The rearrangement joins TRBV5-6 to TRBJ1-5; 8 bases align to TRBD1. CDR1 is SGHDT, CDR2 YYEEEE, per germline. There are 14 residues in the CDR3. With V trimmed by 3 bases and J by 7 bases, 6 bases remained unmatched. CDR3 sequence: CASSSRGREQPQHF. CDR3 DNA sequence: TGTGCCAGCAGCTCCAGGGGGCGCGAGCAGCCCCAGCATTTT.

This chain joins TRBV4-2 and TRBJ1-2; 10 bases are a match to TRBD1. The CDR3 contains 15 residues. Germline V CDR1 and CDR2: LGHNA, YNFKEQ. The J segment lost 8 bases and the V segment lost 0 bases, leaving 6 bases of the junction unmatched. DNA of the CDR3: TGTGCCAGCAGCCAAGAGGGACAGGGGTATGACGGCTACACCTTC. Amino acid sequence: CASSQEGQGYDGYTF.